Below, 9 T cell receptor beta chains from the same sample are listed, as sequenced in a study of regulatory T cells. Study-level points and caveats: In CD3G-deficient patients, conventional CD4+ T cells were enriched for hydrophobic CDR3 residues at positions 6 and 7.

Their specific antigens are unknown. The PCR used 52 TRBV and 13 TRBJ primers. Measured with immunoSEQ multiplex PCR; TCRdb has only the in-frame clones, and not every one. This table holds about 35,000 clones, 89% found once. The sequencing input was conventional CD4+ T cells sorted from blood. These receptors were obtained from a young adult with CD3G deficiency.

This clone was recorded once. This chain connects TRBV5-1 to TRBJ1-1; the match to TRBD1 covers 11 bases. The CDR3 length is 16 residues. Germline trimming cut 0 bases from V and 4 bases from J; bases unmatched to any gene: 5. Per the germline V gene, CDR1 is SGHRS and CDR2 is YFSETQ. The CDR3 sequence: CASSLGTGGGGTEAFF. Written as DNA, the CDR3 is TGCGCCAGCAGCTTGGGGACAGGGGGCGGGGGCACTGAAGCTTTCTTT. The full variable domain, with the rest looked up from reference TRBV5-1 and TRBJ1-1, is KAGVTQTPRYLIKTRGQQVTLSCSPISGHRSVSWYQQTPGQGLQFLFEYFSETQRNKGNFPGRFSGRQFSNSRSEMNVSTLELGDSALYLCASSLGTGGGGTEAFFGQGTRLTVV.

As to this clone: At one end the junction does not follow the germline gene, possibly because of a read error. The CDR3 spells CYIRVCNEQFF. The CDR3 coding sequence is TGCTACATCAGGGTGTGTAATGAGCAGTTCTTC. The chain couples TRBV7-3 to TRBJ2-1; possibly TRBD1 for D (5 bases). This CDR3 contains 11 residues. From germline, CDR1 is SGHTA and CDR2 FQGTGA. The full variable domain, completed using reference TRBV7-3 and TRBJ2-1, is GAGVSQTPSNKVTEKGKYVELRCDPISGHTALYWYRQSLGQGPEFLIYFQGTGAADDSGLPNDRFFAVRPEGSVSTLKIQRTERGDSAVYLCYIRVCNEQFFGPGTRLTVL.

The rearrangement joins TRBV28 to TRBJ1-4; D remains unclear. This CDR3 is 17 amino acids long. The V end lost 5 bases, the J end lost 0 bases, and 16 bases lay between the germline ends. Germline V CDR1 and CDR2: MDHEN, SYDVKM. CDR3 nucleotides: TGTGCCAGCAGTCCCGGGTCTTTCGTTGCAACTAATGAAAAACTGTTTTTT. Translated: CASSPGSFVATNEKLFF.

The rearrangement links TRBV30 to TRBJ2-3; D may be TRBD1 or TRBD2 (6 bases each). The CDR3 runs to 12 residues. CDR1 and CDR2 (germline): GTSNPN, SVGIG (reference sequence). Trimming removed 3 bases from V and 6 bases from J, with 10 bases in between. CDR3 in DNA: TGTGCCTGGAGCCTGGGGGGCGATACGCAGTATTTT. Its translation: CAWSLGGDTQYF.

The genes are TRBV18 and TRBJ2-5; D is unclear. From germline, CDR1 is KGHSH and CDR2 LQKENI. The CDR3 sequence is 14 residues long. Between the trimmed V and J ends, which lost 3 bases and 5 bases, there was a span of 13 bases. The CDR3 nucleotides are TGTGCCAGCTCACCTTCCCCAGTTTCGGAGACCCAGTACTTC. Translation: CASSPSPVSETQYF.

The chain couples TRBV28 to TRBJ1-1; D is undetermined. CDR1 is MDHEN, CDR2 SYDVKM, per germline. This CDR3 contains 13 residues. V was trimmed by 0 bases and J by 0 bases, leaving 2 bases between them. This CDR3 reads CASSLWLNTEAFF. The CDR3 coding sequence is TGTGCCAGCAGTTTATGGCTGAACACTGAAGCTTTCTTT.

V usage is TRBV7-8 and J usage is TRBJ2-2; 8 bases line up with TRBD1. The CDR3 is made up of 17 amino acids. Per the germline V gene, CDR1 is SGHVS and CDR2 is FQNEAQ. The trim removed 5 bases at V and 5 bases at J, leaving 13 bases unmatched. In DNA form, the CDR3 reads TGTGCCAGCAGCCCTGCTATGGACAGGGTATGGACCGGGGAGCTGTTTTTT. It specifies CASSPAMDRVWTGELFF.

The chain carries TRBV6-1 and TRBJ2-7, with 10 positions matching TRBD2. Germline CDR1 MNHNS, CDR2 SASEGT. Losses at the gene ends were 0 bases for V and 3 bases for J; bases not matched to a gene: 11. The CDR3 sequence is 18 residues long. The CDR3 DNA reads TGTGCCAGCAGTGAAGCGCGGCTAGCGGGAGTACCCTTCTACGAGCAGTACTTC. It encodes CASSEARLAGVPFYEQYF.

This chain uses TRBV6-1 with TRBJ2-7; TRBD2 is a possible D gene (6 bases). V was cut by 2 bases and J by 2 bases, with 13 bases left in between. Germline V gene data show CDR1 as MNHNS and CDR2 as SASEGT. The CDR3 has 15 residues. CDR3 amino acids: CASSENWGEAYEQYF. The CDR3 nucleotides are TGTGCCAGCAGTGAAAATTGGGGGGAGGCCTACGAGCAGTACTTC.